One sample yielded the 20 T cell receptor beta chains listed below, sequenced in a study of CD8 T cells in Susac syndrome (dated by TCRdb to the late 2010s). The library was built by means of the immunoSEQ multiplex PCR assay. RNA was extracted with the RNeasy kit and roughly 0.45 to 1 ug was reverse transcribed using random hexamers. Clones were called with MiXCR by TCRdb after fastp trimmed the public reads at Q25, and only in-frame beta chains were retained. Merged by CDR3 protein, the rows form single entries marked with the most common genes and DNA. Here the sample has about 140,000 distinct CDR3 sequences; 95% occur a single time. The ten most abundant clones make up more than 0.14% of the sample. Specimen: CD4+ T cells from PBMCs. The source is a human donor with Susac syndrome.

The rearrangement joins TRBV2 to TRBJ1-5, with a tentative D call TRBD1 (5 bases). With 6 bases removed from V and 7 bases from J, the gap between germline ends came to 16 bases. Germline CDR1 and CDR2: SNHLY and FYNNEI. CDR3 length equals 14 residues. CDR3 nucleotides: TGTGCCAGCAGGCCCGGGACGGTAAAACAGCCCCAGCATTTT. This codes for CASRPGTVKQPQHF.

The chain has TRBV7-6 and TRBJ2-3; perhaps TRBD2 as D (6 bases). V shed 8 bases and J shed 1 base, with 10 bases lying between them. CDR1 is SGHVS and CDR2 is FNYEAQ in the germline V gene. The CDR3 totals 13 residues. As DNA, the CDR3 is TGTGCCAGCGGGGAGGTAGGCACAGATACGCAGTATTTT. This translates into CASGEVGTDTQYF.

The rearrangement joins TRBV28 to TRBJ1-2; D is undetermined. This CDR3 is 13 amino acids long. V lost 2 bases to trimming and J lost 4 bases, with 8 bases between them. Germline-derived CDR1 and CDR2 are MDHEN and SYDVKM. CDR3 loop: CASSLGRSYGYTF. The CDR3 DNA follows: TGTGCCAGCAGTTTAGGGCGGAGCTATGGCTACACCTTC.

The rearrangement joins TRBV13 to TRBJ2-7, with TRBD2 matching 9 bases. This CDR3 has 18 amino acids. Germline V gene data show CDR1 as PRHDT and CDR2 as FYEKMQ (reference sequence). V shed 6 bases, J shed 3 bases, and the junction held 18 bases outside the gene matches. The CDR3 sequence: CASSSAGGGASVGYEQYF. CDR3 nucleotide sequence: TGTGCCAGCAGTTCCGCGGGCGGGGGGGCGTCGGTCGGCTACGAGCAGTACTTC.

The rearrangement joins TRBV4-1 to TRBJ2-5, with D perhaps TRBD1 (5 bases). Germline V gives CDR1 MGHRA, CDR2 YSYEKL. V shed 0 bases and J shed 4 bases, with 15 bases lying between them. This CDR3 spans 16 amino acids. For the CDR3, the DNA is TGCGCCAGCAGCCAAGATCTATGGCAGGGTCCAGAGACCCAGTACTTC. Encoded protein: CASSQDLWQGPETQYF.

The gene calls are TRBV5-4 and TRBJ2-5; no definite D call. Germline V CDR1 and CDR2: SGHNT, YYREEE (reference sequence). V was shortened by 4 bases and J by 0 bases, with 7 bases between the two germline ends. The CDR3 spans 13 residues. The CDR3: CASSSSYQETQYF. The CDR3 DNA reads TGTGCCAGCAGCAGCAGTTACCAAGAGACCCAGTACTTC.

CDR3 region: CATSEWDQISPPYNEQFF. The CDR3 nucleotides are TGTGCCACCAGTGAGTGGGACCAAATTAGCCCTCCCTACAATGAGCAGTTCTTC. This chain links TRBV24-1 with TRBJ2-1; D could derive from TRBD1 or TRBD2 (5 bases each). The CDR3 sequence is 18 residues long. The germline V gene encodes CDR1 KGHDR and CDR2 SFDVKD. V lost 4 bases, J lost 2 bases, and 20 bases lay in between.

The J gene is TRBJ1-2, the V gene TRBV30; D call uncertain. The CDR3 has 14 residues. V was shortened by 4 bases and J by 4 bases, with 16 bases between the two germline ends. CDR1 and CDR2 (germline): GTSNPN, SVGIG (reference sequence). The DNA for the CDR3 is TGTGCCTGGAAAGGGAAAGGGAGTGCCTATGGCTACACCTTC. This translates into CAWKGKGSAYGYTF.

This clonotype appeared a single time. This chain joins TRBV3-1 and TRBJ2-1; TRBD2 is a possible D gene (6 bases). Looked up from germline, CDR1 is LGHDT and CDR2 is YNNKEL (reference sequence). CDR3 size: 15 residues. The V gene lost 3 bases and the J gene lost 2 bases, with 11 bases spanning the gap. This chain's CDR3 is CASSQAGNTYNEQFF. The CDR3 DNA reads TGTGCCAGCAGCCAGGCGGGAAACACCTACAATGAGCAGTTCTTC.

The chain employs TRBV7-2 and TRBJ1-2; 7 nucleotides match TRBD1. CDR1 and CDR2 from the germline V gene are SGHTA and FQGNSA. This CDR3 is built from 14 residues. The junction had 5 bases not matched to a gene; V was cut back by 5 bases and J by 2 bases. The CDR3 DNA reads as TGTGCCAGCAGCCTGGGACAGAAGAACTATGGCTACACCTTC. Protein sequence: CASSLGQKNYGYTF.

V and J are TRBV7-2 and TRBJ2-3; no clear D. The germline V gene has CDR1 SGHTA and CDR2 FQGNSA. The V end was cut by 1 base, the J end by 8 bases, with 7 bases between. The CDR3 runs 12 residues. In DNA form, the CDR3 reads TGTGCCAGCAGCTTAGTCCCCGGTACGCAGTATTTT. Translated: CASSLVPGTQYF.

This rearrangement joins TRBV20-1 to TRBJ2-3, with D perhaps matching TRBD2 (6 bases). The V end lost 6 bases, the J end lost 4 bases, and 17 bases lay between the germline ends. The germline gives CDR1 DFQATT, CDR2 SNEGSKA (reference sequence). This CDR3 comprises 14 residues. CDR3 nucleotides: TGCAGTGCGCAAACAGACACTAGCTCAGATACGCAGTATTTT. The encoded protein is CSAQTDTSSDTQYF.

This clonotype was observed a few times. The V call is TRBV30, the J call TRBJ1-2; D ambiguous. V was cut by 1 base and J by 2 bases, with 5 bases left in between. Looked up from germline, CDR1 is GTSNPN and CDR2 is SVGIG (reference sequence). CDR3 size: 12 residues. CDR3 amino acids: CAWSGANYGYTF. The CDR3 DNA follows: TGTGCCTGGAGTGGGGCGAACTATGGCTACACCTTC.

The genes are TRBV5-4 and TRBJ2-1; D is unresolved. This CDR3 contains 11 residues. Germline CDR1 is SGHNT and CDR2 is YYREEE (reference sequence). The germline V and J ends were trimmed by 2 bases and 5 bases, with 2 bases remaining between them. The CDR3 loop is CASSFNNEQFF. Here the CDR3 DNA reads TGTGCCAGCAGCTTTAACAATGAGCAGTTCTTC.

The chain recombines TRBV29-1 with TRBJ2-2, with TRBD1 matching over 7 bases. After removal of 6 bases from V and 6 bases from J, the junction contained 7 bases not matched to a gene. Germline V gene lookup returns CDR1 SQVTM and CDR2 ANQGSEA. The CDR3 is made up of 13 amino acids. CDR3: CSVDRSGSGELFF. The CDR3 nucleotides are TGCAGCGTGGACAGGTCAGGGTCCGGGGAGCTGTTTTTT.

The chain carries TRBV5-1 and TRBJ2-7, with D perhaps given as TRBD1 or TRBD2 (5 bases each). The V and J ends lost 3 bases and 5 bases respectively, with 9 bases between them. The CDR3 is made up of 12 amino acids. CDR1 SGHRS and CDR2 YFSETQ come from the germline V gene. The CDR3 DNA is TGCGCCAGCAGCTGGGGGAAGGACGAGCAGTACTTC. This gives the protein CASSWGKDEQYF.

The chain has TRBV21-1 and TRBJ1-6; the DNA was not compared with TRBD1, the D call given in the table. TRBV21-1 is tagged as a pseudogene. The CDR3 is made up of 15 amino acids. The DNA for the CDR3 is TGTGCCAGCAGCAAAGCTCAGGGGGCGGTTTCACCCCTCCACTTT. As protein: CASSKAQGAVSPLHF.

This clonotype was seen once. The chain recombines TRBV5-4 with TRBJ2-7, with 9 positions matching TRBD1. Looked up from germline, CDR1 is SGHNT and CDR2 is YYREEE (reference sequence). The CDR3 contains 15 residues. Germline trimming cut 4 bases from V and 3 bases from J; bases unmatched to any gene: 8. This CDR3 reads CASSERQGEIYEQYF. In DNA, the CDR3 is TGTGCCAGCAGCGAGCGACAGGGGGAGATCTACGAGCAGTACTTC.

V and J are TRBV12-5 and TRBJ2-1, with 8 bases fitting TRBD1. After removal of 5 bases from V and 5 bases from J, the junction contained 11 bases not matched to a gene. This CDR3 is built from 16 residues. Germline lookup yields CDR1 LGHNT and CDR2 FRNRAP. DNA of the CDR3: TGTGCTAGTGGTACACGACAGGGGTTATCCCACAATGAGCAGTTCTTC. Translation: CASGTRQGLSHNEQFF.

The chain carries TRBV2 and TRBJ2-1; D is undetermined. This CDR3 region has 11 residues. Trimming stripped 10 bases from V and 8 bases from J, with 12 bases between. CDR1 is SNHLY, CDR2 FYNNEI, per germline. The DNA of the CDR3 is TGTGCCAAAGAACATGGGGATGAGCAGTTCTTC. As protein: CAKEHGDEQFF.